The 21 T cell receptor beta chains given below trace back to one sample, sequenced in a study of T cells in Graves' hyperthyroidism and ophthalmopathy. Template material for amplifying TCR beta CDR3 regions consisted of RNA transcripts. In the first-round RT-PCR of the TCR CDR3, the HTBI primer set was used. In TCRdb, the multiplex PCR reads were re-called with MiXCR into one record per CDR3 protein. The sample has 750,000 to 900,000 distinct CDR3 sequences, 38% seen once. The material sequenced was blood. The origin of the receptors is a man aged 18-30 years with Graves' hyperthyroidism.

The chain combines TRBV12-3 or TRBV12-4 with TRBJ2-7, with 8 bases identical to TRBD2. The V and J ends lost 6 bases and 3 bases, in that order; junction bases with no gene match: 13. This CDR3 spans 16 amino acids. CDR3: CASRWRASGRDYEQYF. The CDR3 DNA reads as TGTGCCAGCAGGTGGAGGGCTAGCGGGCGAGACTACGAGCAGTACTTC.

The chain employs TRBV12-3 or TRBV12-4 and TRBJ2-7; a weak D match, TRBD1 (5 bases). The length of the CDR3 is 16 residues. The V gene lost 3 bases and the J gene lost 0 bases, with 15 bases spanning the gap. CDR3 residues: CASSFRQTPFSYEQYF. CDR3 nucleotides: TGTGCCAGCAGTTTCAGACAGACTCCATTCTCCTACGAGCAGTACTTC.

CDR3 nucleotides: TGCAGTGCTAGAGGTTATAGCGGGGGCACCCTCTACGAGCAGTACTTC. Translated, it gives CSARGYSGGTLYEQYF. The rearrangement uses TRBV20-1 and TRBJ2-7; 9 bases map to TRBD2. The CDR3 length is 16 residues. Germline V gene sequence: CDR1 DFQATT, CDR2 SNEGSKA (reference sequence). The J segment lost 3 bases and the V segment lost 1 base, leaving 10 bases of the junction unmatched.

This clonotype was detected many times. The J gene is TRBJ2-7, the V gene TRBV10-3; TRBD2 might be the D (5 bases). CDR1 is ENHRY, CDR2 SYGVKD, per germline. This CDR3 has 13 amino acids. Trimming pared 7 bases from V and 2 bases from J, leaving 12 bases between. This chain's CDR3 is CAITREQTYEQYF. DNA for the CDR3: TGTGCCATCACGAGGGAGCAAACCTACGAGCAGTACTTC.

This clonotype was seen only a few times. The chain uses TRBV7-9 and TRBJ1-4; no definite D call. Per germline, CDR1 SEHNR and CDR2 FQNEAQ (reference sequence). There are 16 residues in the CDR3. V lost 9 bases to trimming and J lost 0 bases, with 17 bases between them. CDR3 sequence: CASSMPWDATNEKLFF. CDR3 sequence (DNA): TGTGCCAGTAGTATGCCCTGGGATGCAACTAATGAAAAACTGTTTTTT.

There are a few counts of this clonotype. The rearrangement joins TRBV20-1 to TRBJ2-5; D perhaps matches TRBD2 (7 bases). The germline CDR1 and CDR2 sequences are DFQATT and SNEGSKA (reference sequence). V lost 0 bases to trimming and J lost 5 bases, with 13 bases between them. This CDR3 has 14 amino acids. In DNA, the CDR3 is TGCAGTGCTAGAGACGCGGGGGCCGGGGAGACCCAGTACTTC. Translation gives CSARDAGAGETQYF.

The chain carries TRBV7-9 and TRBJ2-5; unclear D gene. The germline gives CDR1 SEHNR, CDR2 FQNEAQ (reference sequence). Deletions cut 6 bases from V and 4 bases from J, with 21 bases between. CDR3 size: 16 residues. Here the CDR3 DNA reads TGTGCCAGCAGTCCCCGGGCAGATCCCCTTGTAGAGACCCAGTACTTC. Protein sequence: CASSPRADPLVETQYF.

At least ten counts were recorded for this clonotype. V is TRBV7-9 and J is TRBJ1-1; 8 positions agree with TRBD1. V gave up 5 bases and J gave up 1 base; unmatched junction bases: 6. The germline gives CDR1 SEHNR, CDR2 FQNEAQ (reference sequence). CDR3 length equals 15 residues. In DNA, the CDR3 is TGTGCCAGCAGCCAAGTCGGACAGGGGAACACTGAAGCTTTCTTT. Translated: CASSQVGQGNTEAFF. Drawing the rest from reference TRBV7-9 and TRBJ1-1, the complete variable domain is DTGVSQNPRHKITKRGQNVTFRCDPISEHNRLYWYRQTLGQGPEFLTYFQNEAQLEKSRLLSDRFSAERPKGSFSTLEIQRTEQGDSAMYLCASSQVGQGNTEAFFGQGTRLTVV.

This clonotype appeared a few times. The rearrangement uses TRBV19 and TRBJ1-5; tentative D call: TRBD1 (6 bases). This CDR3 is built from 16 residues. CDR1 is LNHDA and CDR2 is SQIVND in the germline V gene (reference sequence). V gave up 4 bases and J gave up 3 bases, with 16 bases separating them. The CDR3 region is CASSTIDRPLNQPQHF. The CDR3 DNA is TGTGCCAGTAGTACTATTGACAGGCCCCTCAATCAGCCCCAGCATTTT.

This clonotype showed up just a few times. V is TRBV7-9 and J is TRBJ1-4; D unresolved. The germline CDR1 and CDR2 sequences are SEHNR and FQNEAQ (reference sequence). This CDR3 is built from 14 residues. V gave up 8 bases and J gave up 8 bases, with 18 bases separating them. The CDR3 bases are TGTGCCAGCGGCAAGACGGTATCTCTCGAAAAACTGTTTTTT. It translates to CASGKTVSLEKLFF.

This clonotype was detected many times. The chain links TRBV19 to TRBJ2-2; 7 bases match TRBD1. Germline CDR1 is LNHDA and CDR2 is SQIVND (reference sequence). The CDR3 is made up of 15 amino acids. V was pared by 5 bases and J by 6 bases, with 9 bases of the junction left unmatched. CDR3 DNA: TGTGCCAGTAGTCCAGGGACAGTACTCCCCGGGGAGCTGTTTTTT. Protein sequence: CASSPGTVLPGELFF.

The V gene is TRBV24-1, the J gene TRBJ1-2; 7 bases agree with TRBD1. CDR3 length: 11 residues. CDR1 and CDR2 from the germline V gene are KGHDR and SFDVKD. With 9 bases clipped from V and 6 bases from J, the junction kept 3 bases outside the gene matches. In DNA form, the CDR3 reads TGTGCCACCGAACAGGGGAATGGCTACACCTTC. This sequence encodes CATEQGNGYTF.

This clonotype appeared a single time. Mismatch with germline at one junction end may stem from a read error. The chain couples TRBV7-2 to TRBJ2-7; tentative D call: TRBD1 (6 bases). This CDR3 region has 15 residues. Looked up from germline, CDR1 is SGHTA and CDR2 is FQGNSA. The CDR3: CASSFERQGFHEQYF. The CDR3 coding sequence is TGCGCCAGCAGCTTTGAGCGGCAGGGGTTCCACGAGCAGTACTTC.

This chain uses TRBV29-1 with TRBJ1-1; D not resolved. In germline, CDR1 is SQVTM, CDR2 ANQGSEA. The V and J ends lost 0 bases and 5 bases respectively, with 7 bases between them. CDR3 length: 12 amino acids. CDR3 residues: CSVEEGKTEAFF. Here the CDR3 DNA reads TGCAGCGTTGAAGAGGGGAAGACTGAAGCTTTCTTT.

The DNA of the CDR3 is TGCGCCAGCAGCCTGGATGCTCCGGGACAGCCCAATGAAAAACTGTTTTTT. This sequence encodes CASSLDAPGQPNEKLFF. The rearrangement joins TRBV5-1 to TRBJ1-4; 7 nucleotides match TRBD1. The CDR3 has 17 residues. Trimming cost V 4 bases and J 5 bases; bases outside gene matches: 14. Germline CDR1 is SGHRS and CDR2 is YFSETQ. The whole variable domain, filled in from reference TRBV5-1 and TRBJ1-4, reads KAGVTQTPRYLIKTRGQQVTLSCSPISGHRSVSWYQQTPGQGLQFLFEYFSETQRNKGNFPGRFSGRQFSNSRSEMNVSTLELGDSALYLCASSLDAPGQPNEKLFFGSGTQLSVL.

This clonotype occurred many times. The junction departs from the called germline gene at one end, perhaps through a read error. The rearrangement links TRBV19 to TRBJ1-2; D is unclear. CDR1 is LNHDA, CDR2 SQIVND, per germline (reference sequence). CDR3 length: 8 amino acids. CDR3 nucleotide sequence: TGTGCCAGTAGTATGGGAGACTTC. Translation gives CASSMGDF.

DNA for the CDR3: TGTGCCACCAGCGGCTTTAGCGGGAACGCAGATACGCAGTATTTT. It yields the protein CATSGFSGNADTQYF. J is TRBJ2-3 and V is TRBV15; the match to TRBD2 covers 8 bases. V shed 5 bases and J 4 bases; nucleotides not matched to a gene: 8. The CDR3 extends over 15 amino acids. Germline CDR1 is LNHNV and CDR2 is YYDKDF (reference sequence).

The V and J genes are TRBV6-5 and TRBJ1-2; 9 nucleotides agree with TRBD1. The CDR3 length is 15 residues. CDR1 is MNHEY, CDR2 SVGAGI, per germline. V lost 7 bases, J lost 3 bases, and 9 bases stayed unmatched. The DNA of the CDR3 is TGTGCCAGCATCAAGGGGGACAGGGAGTACTATGGCTACACCTTC. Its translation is CASIKGDREYYGYTF.

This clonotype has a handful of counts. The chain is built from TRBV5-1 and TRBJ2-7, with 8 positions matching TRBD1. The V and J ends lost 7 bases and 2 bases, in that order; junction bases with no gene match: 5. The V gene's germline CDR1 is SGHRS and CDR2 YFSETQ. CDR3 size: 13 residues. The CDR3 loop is CASFGQGPYEQYF. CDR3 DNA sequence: TGCGCCAGCTTCGGACAGGGTCCCTACGAGCAGTACTTC. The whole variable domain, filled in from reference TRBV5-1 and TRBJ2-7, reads KAGVTQTPRYLIKTRGQQVTLSCSPISGHRSVSWYQQTPGQGLQFLFEYFSETQRNKGNFPGRFSGRQFSNSRSEMNVSTLELGDSALYLCASFGQGPYEQYFGPGTRLTVT.

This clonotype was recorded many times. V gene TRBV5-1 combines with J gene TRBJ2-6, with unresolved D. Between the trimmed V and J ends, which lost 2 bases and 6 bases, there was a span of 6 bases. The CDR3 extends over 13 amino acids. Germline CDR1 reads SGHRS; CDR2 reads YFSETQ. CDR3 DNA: TGCGCCAGCAGCTTAGGTGAGGCCAACGTCCTGACTTTC. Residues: CASSLGEANVLTF.

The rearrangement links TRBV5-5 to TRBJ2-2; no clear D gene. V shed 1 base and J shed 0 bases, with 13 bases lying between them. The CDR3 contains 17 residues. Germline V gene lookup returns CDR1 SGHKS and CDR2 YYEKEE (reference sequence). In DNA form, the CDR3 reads TGTGCCAGCAGCTTGTCCCCGGCTGGGGCGAACACCGGGGAGCTGTTTTTT. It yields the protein CASSLSPAGANTGELFF.